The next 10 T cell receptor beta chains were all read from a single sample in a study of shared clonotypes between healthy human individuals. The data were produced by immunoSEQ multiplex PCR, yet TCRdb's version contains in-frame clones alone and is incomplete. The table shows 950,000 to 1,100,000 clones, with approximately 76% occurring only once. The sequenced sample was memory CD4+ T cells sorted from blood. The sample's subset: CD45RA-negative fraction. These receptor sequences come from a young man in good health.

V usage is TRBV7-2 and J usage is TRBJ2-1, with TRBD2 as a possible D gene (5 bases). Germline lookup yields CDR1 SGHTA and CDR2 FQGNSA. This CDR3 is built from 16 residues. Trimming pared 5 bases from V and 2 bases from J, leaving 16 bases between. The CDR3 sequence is CASSLLSLATYNEQFF. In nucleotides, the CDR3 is TGTGCCAGCAGCCTCCTTAGTCTAGCCACCTACAATGAGCAGTTCTTC. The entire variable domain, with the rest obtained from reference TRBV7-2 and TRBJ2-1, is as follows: GAGVSQSPSNKVTEKGKDVELRCDPISGHTALYWYRQSLGQGLEFLIYFQGNSAPDKSGLPSDRFSAERTGGSVSTLTIQRTQQEDSAVYLCASSLLSLATYNEQFFGPGTRLTVL.

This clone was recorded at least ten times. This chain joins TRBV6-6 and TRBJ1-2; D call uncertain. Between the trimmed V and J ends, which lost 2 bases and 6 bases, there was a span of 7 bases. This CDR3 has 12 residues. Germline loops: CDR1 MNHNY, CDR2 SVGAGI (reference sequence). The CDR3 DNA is TGTGCCAGCAGTTACGATCGGGATGGCTACACCTTC. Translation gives CASSYDRDGYTF.

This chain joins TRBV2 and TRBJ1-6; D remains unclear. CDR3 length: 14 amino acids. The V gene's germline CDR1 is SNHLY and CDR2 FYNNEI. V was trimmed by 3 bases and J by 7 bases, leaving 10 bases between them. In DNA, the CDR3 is TGTGCCAGCAGTGACTGGGGAGAAAATTCACCCCTCCACTTT. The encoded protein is CASSDWGENSPLHF.

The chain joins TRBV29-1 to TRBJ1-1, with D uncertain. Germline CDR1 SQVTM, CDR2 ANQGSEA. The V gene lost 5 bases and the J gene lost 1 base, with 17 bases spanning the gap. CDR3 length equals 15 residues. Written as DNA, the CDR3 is TGCAGCGTTTCACTATTGGCAGAGGCGAACACTGAAGCTTTCTTT. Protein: CSVSLLAEANTEAFF.

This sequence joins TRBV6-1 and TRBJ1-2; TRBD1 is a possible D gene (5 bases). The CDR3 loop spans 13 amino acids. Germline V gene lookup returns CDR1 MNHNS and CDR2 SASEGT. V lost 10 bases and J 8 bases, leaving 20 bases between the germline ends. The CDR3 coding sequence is TGTGCCACCCGGGTAGAGGGGCTAAGAGGCTACACCTTC. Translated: CATRVEGLRGYTF.

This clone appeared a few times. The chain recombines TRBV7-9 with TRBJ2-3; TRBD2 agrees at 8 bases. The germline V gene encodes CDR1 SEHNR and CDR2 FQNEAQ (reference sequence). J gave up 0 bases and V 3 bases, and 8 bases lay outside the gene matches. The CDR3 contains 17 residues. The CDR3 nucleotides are TGTGCCAGCAGCTTCCTTAGCGGGGCCCCTAGCACAGATACGCAGTATTTT. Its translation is CASSFLSGAPSTDTQYF.

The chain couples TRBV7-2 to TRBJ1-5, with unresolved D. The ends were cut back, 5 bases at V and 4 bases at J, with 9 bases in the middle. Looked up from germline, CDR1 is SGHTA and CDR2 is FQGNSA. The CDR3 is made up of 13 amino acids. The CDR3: CASSLRDNQPQHF. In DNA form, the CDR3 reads TGTGCCAGCAGCCTAAGGGATAATCAGCCCCAGCATTTT.

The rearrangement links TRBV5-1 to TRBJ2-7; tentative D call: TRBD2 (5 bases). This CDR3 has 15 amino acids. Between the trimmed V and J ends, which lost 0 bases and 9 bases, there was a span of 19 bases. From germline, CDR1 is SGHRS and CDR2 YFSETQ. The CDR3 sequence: CASSLEGGLTAVQYF. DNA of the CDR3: TGCGCCAGCAGCTTGGAAGGCGGGCTGACTGCCGTGCAGTACTTC.

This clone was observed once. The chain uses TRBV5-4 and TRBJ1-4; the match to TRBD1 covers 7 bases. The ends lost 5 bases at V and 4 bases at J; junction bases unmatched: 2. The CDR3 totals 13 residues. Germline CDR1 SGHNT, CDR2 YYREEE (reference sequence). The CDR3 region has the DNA TGTGCCAGCAGAGGGACAGATAATGAAAAACTGTTTTTT. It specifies CASRGTDNEKLFF.

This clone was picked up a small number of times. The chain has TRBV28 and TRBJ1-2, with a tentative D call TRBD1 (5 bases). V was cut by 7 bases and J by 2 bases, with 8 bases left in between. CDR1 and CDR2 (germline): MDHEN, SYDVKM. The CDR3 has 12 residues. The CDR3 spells CASKEGNYGYTF. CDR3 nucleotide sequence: TGTGCCAGCAAGGAGGGGAACTATGGCTACACCTTC.